This paragraph reports one T cell receptor (beta chain). The antigen is not known. This sample was included in a study of regulatory T cells in long-lasting Graves disease. With iRepertoire HTBI primers and Arm-PCR of CDR3 regions, TCR beta libraries were built. TCRdb itself ran the multiplex PCR reads through MiXCR, one entry per CDR3 protein. This sample carries 320,000 or so distinct CDR3 sequences, 18% of them seen once, and the ten largest clones take roughly 35%. Time point noted: newly diagnosed GD, antithyroid drugs for less than 3 months. With RNA extracted from PBMCs as input, the TCR library was made. Study observations and caveats: Persistent disease showed a preference for TRBV28, TRBJ1-2 and TRBJ2-5. Analyses excluded thyroid tissue, covering peripheral blood alone. A greater number of public clonotypes (approximately 2,500) was shared by persistent patients than by new patients (over 900).

This CDR3 region has 14 residues. V dropped 3 bases and J dropped 1 base, with 13 bases sitting between them. The germline gives CDR1 DFQATT, CDR2 SNEGSKA (reference sequence). The clonotype originates from a female donor with Graves disease. The chain joins TRBV20-1 to TRBJ2-7; the D is unclear. Here the sequenced sample was peripheral blood mononuclear cells (PBMCs), taken at new diagnosis, from a patient treated with antithyroid drugs. The CDR3 sequence is CSASTPQRSYEQYF. CDR3 bases: TGCAGTGCTAGCACTCCCCAGCGATCCTACGAGCAGTACTTC.